The 10 T cell receptor beta chains listed next were all sequenced from one sample in a study of cytomegalovirus exposure and HLA in healthy donors. The PCR had 60 Vbeta and 13 Jbeta primers. Clones were sequenced by immunoSEQ multiplex PCR, and TCRdb holds only the in-frame ones, with some missing. The profile shows under 110,000 clones, more than 65% of them singletons. Sequenced material: PBMCs. Every receptor here comes from a woman between 50 and 59 years old in good health and CMV-seropositive.

The chain uses TRBV27 and TRBJ2-1; TRBD2 aligns across 11 bases. Trimming removed 6 bases from V and 4 bases from J; junction bases left unmatched: 14. The CDR3 runs to 18 residues. Germline-derived CDR1 and CDR2 are MNHEY and SMNVEV (reference sequence). The CDR3 region has the DNA TGTGCCAGCAGCCAAGTCAATATAGCGGGGGGGAATTACAATGAGCAGTTCTTC. The encoded protein is CASSQVNIAGGNYNEQFF.

V is TRBV11-2 and J is TRBJ2-2, with D possibly matching TRBD1 (6 bases). Deletions cut 2 bases from V and 7 bases from J, with 17 bases between. This CDR3 comprises 16 residues. Germline lookup yields CDR1 SGHAT and CDR2 FQNNGV. The CDR3 region is CASSLSLVGAGGELFF. The DNA of the CDR3 is TGTGCCAGCAGCTTAAGCTTGGTGGGGGCCGGCGGGGAGCTGTTTTTT.

V usage is TRBV28 and J usage is TRBJ2-1; TRBD2 matches at 7 bases. Germline trimming cut 5 bases from V and 8 bases from J; bases unmatched to any gene: 9. Germline assignment: CDR1 MDHEN and CDR2 SYDVKM. The CDR3 is made up of 14 amino acids. CDR3 sequence reads: CASSGRGSIYEQFF. The CDR3 DNA reads TGTGCCAGCAGTGGGAGGGGAAGTATCTATGAGCAGTTCTTC.

To note about this clone: One end of the junction is discordant with germline, which a read error may explain. The chain employs TRBV7-7 and TRBJ1-6; TRBD1 agrees at 8 bases. The CDR3 spans 13 residues. Germline CDR1 and CDR2: SSHAT and FNYEAQ (reference sequence). CDR3 in DNA: TGTGCTAGCAGTACAGGGGGGAATTCACCCCTCCACTTT. Translating gives CASSTGGNSPLHF.

This chain links TRBV11-2 with TRBJ2-5, with TRBD2 as a possible D gene (6 bases). Germline V gives CDR1 SGHAT, CDR2 FQNNGV. This CDR3 region has 15 residues. V gave up 4 bases and J gave up 5 bases, with 17 bases separating them. The CDR3 DNA reads as TGTGCCAGCAGCTCCCGACTAGAAGGGCGGGAGACCCAGTACTTC. This sequence encodes CASSSRLEGRETQYF.

The chain recombines TRBV7-9 with TRBJ1-6; 12 nucleotides match TRBD1. CDR3 length: 16 residues. Trimming cost V 5 bases and J 7 bases; bases outside gene matches: 6. The V gene's germline CDR1 is SEHNR and CDR2 FQNEAQ (reference sequence). Here the CDR3 DNA reads TGTGCCAGCAGCCGGGACAGGGGGCTTATAAATTCACCCCTCCACTTT. Translating it yields CASSRDRGLINSPLHF.

This clone turned up a few times. This rearrangement joins TRBV7-2 to TRBJ2-7; D may be TRBD1 (5 bases). V was cut by 4 bases and J by 2 bases, with 18 bases left in between. The length of the CDR3 is 16 residues. From germline, CDR1 is SGHTA and CDR2 FQGNSA. CDR3: CASSWRLGRGTYEQYF. The CDR3, as DNA: TGTGCCAGCAGCTGGAGACTTGGTAGGGGTACCTACGAGCAGTACTTC.

This chain links TRBV19 with TRBJ2-7; TRBD1 matches 8 bases. The CDR3 is made up of 15 amino acids. The junction had 7 bases not matched to a gene; V was cut back by 3 bases and J by 3 bases. Germline V gene lookup returns CDR1 LNHDA and CDR2 SQIVND (reference sequence). This CDR3 is CASSIAPGQDYEQYF. Here the CDR3 DNA reads TGTGCCAGTAGTATCGCTCCGGGACAGGACTACGAGCAGTACTTC.

The gene calls are TRBV9 and TRBJ1-1; D perhaps matches TRBD1 (6 bases). V dropped 2 bases and J dropped 10 bases, with 18 bases sitting between them. CDR1 is SGDLS, CDR2 YYNGEE, per germline. The CDR3 runs to 14 residues. CDR3 nucleotide sequence: TGTGCCAGCAGCGTCTCGGGGAGGGGGGATCCAGCTTTCTTT. Amino acids: CASSVSGRGDPAFF.

V is TRBV28 and J is TRBJ1-2, with D possibly TRBD1 on 6 matching bases. The CDR3 length is 15 residues. Germline CDR1 and CDR2: MDHEN and SYDVKM. The V end was cut by 1 base, the J end by 8 bases, with 17 bases between. The CDR3: CASSLSEGTKGGYTF. CDR3 DNA sequence: TGTGCCAGCAGTTTATCAGAGGGGACAAAAGGGGGCTACACCTTC.